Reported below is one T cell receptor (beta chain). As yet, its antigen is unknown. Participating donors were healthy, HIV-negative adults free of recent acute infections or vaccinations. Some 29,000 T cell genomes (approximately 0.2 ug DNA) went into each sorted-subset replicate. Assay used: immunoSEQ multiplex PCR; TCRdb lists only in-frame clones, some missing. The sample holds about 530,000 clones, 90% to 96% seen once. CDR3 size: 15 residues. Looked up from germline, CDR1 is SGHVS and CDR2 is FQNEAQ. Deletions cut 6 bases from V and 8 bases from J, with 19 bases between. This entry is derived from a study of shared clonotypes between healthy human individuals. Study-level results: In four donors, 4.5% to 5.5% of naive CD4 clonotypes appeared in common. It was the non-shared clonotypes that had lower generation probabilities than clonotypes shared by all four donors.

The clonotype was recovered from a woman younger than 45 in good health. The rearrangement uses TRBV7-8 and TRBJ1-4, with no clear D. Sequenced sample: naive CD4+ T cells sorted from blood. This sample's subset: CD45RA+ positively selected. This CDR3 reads CASSPTRWGGEKLFF. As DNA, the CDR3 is TGTGCCAGCAGTCCTACCCGATGGGGTGGGGAAAAACTGTTTTTT.